Below, 20 T cell receptor beta chains from the same sample are listed, as sequenced in a study of somatic mutations in cytotoxic T cells in rheumatoid arthritis. The data were produced by immunoSEQ multiplex PCR, yet TCRdb's version contains in-frame clones alone and is incomplete. This sample carries approximately 11,000 clones, approximately 84% of them seen once, and the ten largest clones take roughly 8.9%. The source material was CD8+ T cells sorted from blood. The source of these receptors is a woman aged 60-75 years with rheumatoid arthritis.

Written as DNA, the CDR3 is TGCGCCAGCAGCTTGGCCCCGGGACAGGGTATCACCGGGGAGCTGTTTTTT. Translated, it gives CASSLAPGQGITGELFF. The chain joins TRBV5-1 to TRBJ2-2, with 9 bases fitting TRBD1. The J segment lost 4 bases and the V segment lost 0 bases, leaving 7 bases of the junction unmatched. The V gene's germline CDR1 is SGHRS and CDR2 YFSETQ. This CDR3 spans 17 amino acids.

The gene calls are TRBV4-1 and TRBJ2-3; D might be TRBD2 (6 bases). The ends were cut back, 8 bases at V and 3 bases at J, with 15 bases in the middle. Germline V gene lookup returns CDR1 MGHRA and CDR2 YSYEKL. This CDR3 is built from 14 residues. The CDR3 loop reads CASGDGGSTDTQYF. In DNA, the CDR3 is TGCGCCAGCGGGGACGGGGGATCGACAGATACGCAGTATTTT.

The chain is built from TRBV19 and TRBJ2-1; 7 bases are a match to TRBD2. This CDR3 comprises 12 residues. Per the germline V gene, CDR1 is LNHDA and CDR2 is SQIVND (reference sequence). With V trimmed by 3 bases and J by 16 bases, 9 bases remained unmatched. This CDR3 reads CASSIIAGIIFF. CDR3 coding DNA: TGTGCCAGTAGTATCATAGCGGGTATAATTTTCTTC. The whole variable domain, remainder taken from reference TRBV19 and TRBJ2-1, is DGGITQSPKYLFRKEGQNVTLSCEQNLNHDAMYWYRQDPGQGLRLIYYSQIVNDFQKGDIAEGYSVSREKKESFPLTVTSAQKNPTAFYLCASSIIAGIIFFGPGTRLTVL.

The V call is TRBV16, the J call TRBJ1-1, with 7 positions matching TRBD1. Germline values: CDR1 KGHSY, CDR2 FQNENV. The CDR3 is 14 amino acids. The V and J ends lost 2 bases and 6 bases, in that order; junction bases with no gene match: 6. The CDR3 here is CASSQKGAVAEAFF. CDR3 sequence (DNA): TGTGCCAGCAGCCAAAAGGGGGCGGTAGCTGAAGCTTTCTTT.

The rearrangement links TRBV10-1 to TRBJ1-1, with no clear D. Trimming took 1 base from V and 2 from J, leaving 11 bases between them. The CDR3 loop spans 15 amino acids. Germline V gene lookup returns CDR1 WNHNN and CDR2 SYGVQD (reference sequence). CDR3 sequence (DNA): TGCGCCAGCAGTGAGTACTTGGGCCAAAACACTGAAGCTTTCTTT. Translation: CASSEYLGQNTEAFF.

This CDR3 reads CASSATSGAGETQYF. The CDR3 bases are TGTGCCAGCAGCGCGACTAGCGGGGCGGGGGAGACCCAGTACTTC. The chain recombines TRBV27 with TRBJ2-5, with TRBD2 matching over 11 bases. Germline V gives CDR1 MNHEY, CDR2 SMNVEV (reference sequence). V lost 6 bases to trimming and J lost 5 bases; unmatched junction nucleotides: 8. The CDR3 runs 15 residues.

The chain joins TRBV6-6 to TRBJ2-1; D unclear. V was trimmed by 2 bases and J by 8 bases, leaving 16 bases between them. The germline gives CDR1 MNHNY, CDR2 SVGAGI (reference sequence). This CDR3 is 15 amino acids long. CDR3 coding DNA: TGTGCCAGCAGTTACGGTTGGGCCTCCCACGATGAGCAGTTCTTC. Its translation is CASSYGWASHDEQFF.

The rearrangement uses TRBV27 and TRBJ2-2; 7 nucleotides align to TRBD2. The length of the CDR3 is 14 residues. CDR1 is MNHEY and CDR2 is SMNVEV in the germline V gene (reference sequence). With 6 bases clipped from V and 7 bases from J, the junction kept 8 bases outside the gene matches. The CDR3 loop reads CASRVGTMIGELFF. In DNA, the CDR3 is TGTGCCAGCAGGGTCGGGACTATGATCGGGGAGCTGTTTTTT.

The chain employs TRBV7-9 and TRBJ1-1, with TRBD1 identical over 7 bases. The CDR3 length is 13 residues. The J segment lost 4 bases and the V segment lost 5 bases, leaving 4 bases of the junction unmatched. Per germline, CDR1 SEHNR and CDR2 FQNEAQ (reference sequence). Written as DNA, the CDR3 is TGTGCCAGCAGCAAACAGGGGAGCACTGAAGCTTTCTTT. Its translation is CASSKQGSTEAFF.

CDR3 nucleotides: TGTGCCAGCAGCCTGACGCGGGGGGGTGATACGCAGTATTTT. This gives the protein CASSLTRGGDTQYF. V gene TRBV5-5 combines with J gene TRBJ2-3, with 9 bases that match TRBD2. The CDR3 sequence is 14 residues long. The germline V gene encodes CDR1 SGHKS and CDR2 YYEKEE (reference sequence). Trimming removed 4 bases from V and 6 bases from J; junction bases left unmatched: 6.

This sequence joins TRBV4-3 and TRBJ2-7, with 10 bases fitting TRBD2. The CDR3 contains 15 residues. CDR1 is LGHNA and CDR2 is YSLEER in the germline V gene. V dropped 4 bases and J dropped 9; count of bases not matched to a gene: 12. CDR3 DNA sequence: TGCGCCAGCAGCCGAAGGCTCAGCGGGAGGGCCCCGCAGTACTTC. This encodes CASSRRLSGRAPQYF.

This chain uses TRBV27 with TRBJ2-5; D may be TRBD1 (5 bases). Germline CDR1 and CDR2: MNHEY and SMNVEV (reference sequence). V lost 5 bases, J lost 7 bases, and 17 bases lay in between. The length of the CDR3 is 14 residues. Here the CDR3 reads CASSPLIGARTQYF. For the CDR3, the DNA is TGTGCCAGCAGTCCTCTGATTGGGGCTCGGACCCAGTACTTC.

The CDR3 bases are TGTGCCAGCAGTGAGACAGGGGTGGGCACCGGGGAGCTGTTTTTT. Translation: CASSETGVGTGELFF. The gene calls are TRBV2 and TRBJ2-2; 8 nucleotides line up with TRBD1. The CDR3 spans 15 residues. J lost 4 bases, V lost 3 bases, and 4 bases had no gene match. Germline CDR1 reads SNHLY; CDR2 reads FYNNEI.

This clone appeared a single time. The chain uses TRBV10-2 and TRBJ2-1, with 10 bases fitting TRBD2. This CDR3 is 15 amino acids long. The germline V gene has CDR1 WSHSY and CDR2 SAAADI. The junction had 9 bases not matched to a gene; V was cut back by 4 bases and J by 9 bases. The CDR3 DNA follows: TGCGCCAGCAGTGTTGGAGCGGGAGGGAGGAGTGAGCAGTTCTTC. This encodes CASSVGAGGRSEQFF.

The chain recombines TRBV7-6 with TRBJ2-7, with a weak D call TRBD1 (5 bases). CDR1 and CDR2 from the germline V gene are SGHVS and FNYEAQ. The CDR3 is made up of 17 amino acids. Trimming removed 1 base at V and 2 bases at J, with 18 bases between. Here the CDR3 DNA reads TGTGCCAGCAGCTTAGGTCAGCCCTCCAAAGGGGCCTACGAGCAGTACTTC. Its translation: CASSLGQPSKGAYEQYF.

This clone was observed a single time. This chain uses TRBV28 with TRBJ1-6; the D is unclear. Trimming took off 4 bases at V and 7 bases at J, with 14 bases between the two ends. CDR3 length: 15 residues. The germline CDR1 and CDR2 sequences are MDHEN and SYDVKM. The CDR3 DNA reads as TGTGCCAGCAGTTCCCCGTCCCCCCGGAATTCACCCCTCCACTTT. Its translation: CASSSPSPRNSPLHF.

The chain joins TRBV7-2 to TRBJ2-1; D ambiguous. Trimming removed 1 base from V and 7 bases from J, with 8 bases in between. There are 13 residues in the CDR3. Germline V CDR1 and CDR2: SGHTA, FQGNSA. DNA for the CDR3: TGTGCCAGCAGCTTAGTATTTTTAAATGAGCAGTTCTTC. The encoded protein is CASSLVFLNEQFF.

The gene calls are TRBV6-1 and TRBJ2-3; maybe TRBD2 (6 bases). Germline loops: CDR1 MNHNS, CDR2 SASEGT. The CDR3 is 13 residues long. V lost 7 bases and J lost 4, with 12 bases in between. As DNA, the CDR3 is TGTGCCAGCATAAGGAGGGAGGCAGATACGCAGTATTTT. As protein: CASIRREADTQYF.

This clone was observed once. The V and J genes are TRBV19 and TRBJ2-2; 8 bases map to TRBD1. J lost 4 bases, V lost 5 bases, and 3 bases had no gene match. Germline V gene data show CDR1 as LNHDA and CDR2 as SQIVND (reference sequence). The CDR3 spans 14 residues. CDR3 sequence (DNA): TGTGCCAGTAGTTCGGACAGGGCCACCGGGGAGCTGTTTTTT. Residues: CASSSDRATGELFF. The full variable domain, in which reference TRBV19 and TRBJ2-2 provide the parts outside the CDR3, is DGGITQSPKYLFRKEGQNVTLSCEQNLNHDAMYWYRQDPGQGLRLIYYSQIVNDFQKGDIAEGYSVSREKKESFPLTVTSAQKNPTAFYLCASSSDRATGELFFGEGSRLTVL.

The gene calls are TRBV7-9 and TRBJ2-5, with TRBD2 identical over 7 bases. The CDR3 is 17 amino acids. V lost 4 bases and J lost 5; bases outside the gene matches: 16. CDR1 is SEHNR, CDR2 FQNEAQ, per germline (reference sequence). The CDR3 spells CASSSSRRRERTETQYF. CDR3 bases: TGTGCCAGCAGCTCCTCCCGGAGGCGGGAGAGAACTGAGACCCAGTACTTC. Variable domain in full (rest from reference TRBV7-9 and TRBJ2-5): DTGVSQNPRHKITKRGQNVTFRCDPISEHNRLYWYRQTLGQGPEFLTYFQNEAQLEKSRLLSDRFSAERPKGSFSTLEIQRTEQGDSAMYLCASSSSRRRERTETQYFGPGTRLLVL.